The 27 T cell receptor beta chains presented below share a single source sample, sequenced in a study of PD-L1 blockade in urothelial cancer. Sequenced by immunoSEQ multiplex PCR; TCRdb stores in-frame clones only, minus some. The sample contains 30,000 or so clones, 65% to 90% of which appear only once. Here the sequenced sample was PBMCs, taken around atezolizumab (anti-PD-L1) treatment. Receptor source: a man in his sixties with urothelial cancer.

CDR3 nucleotide sequence: TGTGCCAGCAGTTACCGCGCGTACACTGAAGCTTTCTTT. Protein product: CASSYRAYTEAFF. The rearrangement uses TRBV6-5 and TRBJ1-1; D ambiguous. The germline V gene has CDR1 MNHEY and CDR2 SVGAGI. The CDR3 loop spans 13 amino acids. Trimming stripped 2 bases from V and 3 bases from J, with 7 bases between.

This clone was seen more than once but under ten times. V usage is TRBV30 and J usage is TRBJ2-6, with D possibly being TRBD2 (6 bases). The germline gives CDR1 GTSNPN, CDR2 SVGIG (reference sequence). The CDR3 totals 14 residues. V was cut by 8 bases and J by 5 bases, with 16 bases left in between. The CDR3 sequence is CAHRGTAWANVLTF. The CDR3 DNA follows: TGTGCCCACCGGGGGACCGCTTGGGCCAACGTCCTGACTTTC.

The chain combines TRBV5-1 with TRBJ2-1, with a tentative D call TRBD1 (5 bases). Germline V gene lookup returns CDR1 SGHRS and CDR2 YFSETQ. This CDR3 comprises 16 residues. Deletions cut 0 bases from V and 6 bases from J, with 16 bases between. As DNA, the CDR3 is TGCGCCAGCAGCTTGGCAGGGCTAGATAGAGCCAATGAGCAGTTCTTC. Translated: CASSLAGLDRANEQFF.

V and J are TRBV25-1 and TRBJ1-2; D is perhaps TRBD1 (6 bases). V was clipped by 3 bases and J by 0 bases, with 17 bases between them. Germline loops: CDR1 MGHDK, CDR2 SYGVNS. This CDR3 region has 17 residues. The CDR3: CASSDFGQRVSNYGYTF. The CDR3 nucleotides are TGTGCCAGCAGTGATTTTGGACAGCGAGTTTCTAACTATGGCTACACCTTC.

V usage is TRBV11-2 and J usage is TRBJ2-5; a weak D match, TRBD2 (6 bases). Germline-derived CDR1 and CDR2 are SGHAT and FQNNGV. Trimming took off 5 bases at V and 0 bases at J, with 16 bases between the two ends. This CDR3 is built from 16 residues. The chain's CDR3 is CASSPQGGGYQETQYF. The CDR3 DNA follows: TGTGCCAGCAGCCCCCAGGGCGGAGGGTACCAAGAGACCCAGTACTTC.

A remark on this clone: One junction end does not reproduce the germline sequence, and a read error may be involved. The rearrangement uses TRBV7-7 and TRBJ2-7, with D perhaps matching TRBD2 (6 bases). Germline values: CDR1 SSHAT, CDR2 FNYEAQ (reference sequence). This CDR3 is 13 amino acids long. CDR3 bases: TGTGCTAGCAGCTTACAAGCGGGTTACGAGCAGTACTTC. It specifies CASSLQAGYEQYF. The full variable domain, rest sourced from reference TRBV7-7 and TRBJ2-7, is GAGVSQSPRYKVTKRGQDVTLRCDPISSHATLYWYQQALGQGPEFLTYFNYEAQPDKSGLPSDRFSAERPEGSISTLTIQRTEQRDSAMYRCASSLQAGYEQYFGPGTRLTVT.

This chain uses TRBV7-6 with TRBJ2-3; 8 bases match TRBD2. The CDR3 contains 16 residues. After removal of 1 base from V and 2 bases from J, the junction contained 5 bases not matched to a gene. Germline V lookup: CDR1 SGHVS, CDR2 FNYEAQ. CDR3 in DNA: TGTGCCAGCAGCTTAGAGGGCGGGGGGTCCACAGATACGCAGTATTTT. Translating gives CASSLEGGGSTDTQYF.

This sequence joins TRBV5-8 and TRBJ1-2, with D tentatively TRBD1 (5 bases). Trimming took 1 base from V and 0 from J, leaving 13 bases between them. From germline, CDR1 is SGHTS and CDR2 YDEGEE. The CDR3 consists of 16 residues. CDR3 region: CASSLLGLNANYGYTF. In DNA, the CDR3 is TGTGCCAGCAGCTTGCTGGGACTAAACGCTAACTATGGCTACACCTTC.

The rearrangement uses TRBV6-1 and TRBJ2-1, with D possibly being TRBD1 (6 bases). This CDR3 has 15 residues. Deletions cut 4 bases from V and 0 bases from J, with 10 bases between. Germline CDR1 reads MNHNS; CDR2 reads SASEGT. The CDR3 here is CASSGQGFSYNEQFF. Here the CDR3 DNA reads TGTGCCAGCAGTGGTCAGGGGTTCTCCTACAATGAGCAGTTCTTC.

The chain recombines TRBV27 with TRBJ1-2, with 7 nucleotides matching TRBD1. In germline, CDR1 is MNHEY, CDR2 SMNVEV (reference sequence). The CDR3 contains 16 residues. Germline trimming cut 0 bases from V and 0 bases from J; bases unmatched to any gene: 4. The CDR3 nucleotides are TGTGCCAGCAGTTTATCCGGGACAGCTTCTAACTATGGCTACACCTTC. It translates to CASSLSGTASNYGYTF.

The rearrangement uses TRBV14 and TRBJ2-1, with a weak D call TRBD2 (6 bases). The V and J ends lost 1 base and 4 bases respectively, with 14 bases between them. The CDR3 contains 16 residues. Germline V CDR1 and CDR2: SGHDN, FVKESK. CDR3 protein: CASSQVVGGTYNEQFF. DNA of the CDR3: TGTGCCAGCAGCCAAGTGGTGGGAGGAACGTACAATGAGCAGTTCTTC.

This chain uses TRBV19 with TRBJ2-7; 8 bases match TRBD1. Germline CDR1 reads LNHDA; CDR2 reads SQIVND (reference sequence). V shed 5 bases and J 0 bases; nucleotides not matched to a gene: 6. This CDR3 has 15 residues. CDR3 in DNA: TGTGCCAGTAGTTTTGGACAGGGACGCTCCTACGAGCAGTACTTC. Its protein is CASSFGQGRSYEQYF.

The chain is built from TRBV12-5 and TRBJ1-2; D is possibly TRBD1 (5 bases). V lost 6 bases, J lost 1 base, and 15 bases lay in between. Germline assignment: CDR1 LGHNT and CDR2 FRNRAP. This CDR3 has 15 amino acids. The CDR3 here is CASGNPGNGNYGYTF. The CDR3 bases are TGTGCTAGTGGGAACCCAGGGAACGGTAACTATGGCTACACCTTC.

The chain uses TRBV19 and TRBJ1-1, with 8 bases matching TRBD1. This CDR3 spans 14 amino acids. The J segment lost 7 bases and the V segment lost 4 bases, leaving 8 bases of the junction unmatched. Germline lookup yields CDR1 LNHDA and CDR2 SQIVND (reference sequence). The CDR3 nucleotides read TGTGCCAGTAGTACCCGGACAGGGAGGGATGAAGCTTTCTTT. It is translated as CASSTRTGRDEAFF.

This clone came up once. The rearrangement uses TRBV9 and TRBJ1-2; 7 bases agree with TRBD1. After removal of 0 bases from V and 7 bases from J, the junction contained 6 bases not matched to a gene. CDR3 length: 14 residues. Germline-derived CDR1 and CDR2 are SGDLS and YYNGEE. CDR3 residues: CASSVGQGKVGYTF. In nucleotides, the CDR3 is TGTGCCAGCAGCGTAGGACAGGGCAAAGTTGGCTACACCTTC.

The rearrangement links TRBV29-1 to TRBJ2-7; 7 bases agree with TRBD1. V dropped 6 bases and J dropped 2; count of bases not matched to a gene: 10. The CDR3 totals 14 residues. Looked up from germline, CDR1 is SQVTM and CDR2 is ANQGSEA. The CDR3 spells CSVLTSGTAYEQYF. The CDR3 DNA is TGCAGCGTCTTAACCTCCGGGACAGCCTACGAGCAGTACTTC.

This rearrangement joins TRBV6-5 to TRBJ1-2; D not resolved. CDR1 is MNHEY and CDR2 is SVGAGI in the germline V gene. V was shortened by 0 bases and J by 8 bases, with 16 bases between the two germline ends. The CDR3 spans 15 residues. The CDR3 is CASSYSRGRPQGYTF. The CDR3 bases are TGTGCCAGCAGTTACTCGCGCGGGCGGCCCCAGGGCTACACCTTC.

The rearrangement links TRBV5-4 to TRBJ2-3; 7 nucleotides line up with TRBD2. Germline lookup yields CDR1 SGHNT and CDR2 YYREEE (reference sequence). There are 16 residues in the CDR3. V was pared by 4 bases and J by 3 bases, with 11 bases of the junction left unmatched. CDR3 loop: CASSTRTRARTDTQYF. CDR3 bases: TGTGCCAGCAGCACCCGGACTAGGGCGCGTACAGATACGCAGTATTTT.

V usage is TRBV6-1 and J usage is TRBJ2-1, with 12 bases lining up with TRBD2. Germline V gene lookup returns CDR1 MNHNS and CDR2 SASEGT. V gave up 7 bases and J gave up 4 bases; unmatched junction bases: 5. The CDR3 runs 15 residues. The CDR3 protein is CASILTSGGYNEQFF. The DNA of the CDR3 is TGTGCCAGCATCCTTACTAGCGGGGGGTACAATGAGCAGTTCTTC.

The V gene is TRBV10-3, the J gene TRBJ1-2; 9 bases agree with TRBD1. Germline loops: CDR1 ENHRY, CDR2 SYGVKD. This CDR3 is built from 14 residues. J gave up 4 bases and V 5 bases, and 5 bases lay outside the gene matches. The CDR3, as DNA: TGTGCCATCAGTTTCGGGACAGGGCCCTATGGCTACACCTTC. Translating gives CAISFGTGPYGYTF.

The chain combines TRBV7-9 with TRBJ1-5; TRBD1 is a possible D gene (5 bases). Deletions cut 1 base from V and 3 bases from J, with 16 bases between. Per the germline V gene, CDR1 is SEHNR and CDR2 is FQNEAQ (reference sequence). CDR3 length: 17 amino acids. The CDR3 DNA sequence: TGTGCCAGCAGCTTAGGGTTGGGGGAGGGAAACAATCAGCCCCAGCATTTT. It translates to CASSLGLGEGNNQPQHF.

This clone was counted between two and nine times. This chain uses TRBV12-5 with TRBJ1-1; TRBD1 matches at 8 bases. The CDR3 covers 16 residues. Germline values: CDR1 LGHNT, CDR2 FRNRAP. V was clipped by 3 bases and J by 3 bases; unmatched bases: 9. The CDR3 loop reads CASGLGQGATDTEAFF. The CDR3 coding sequence is TGTGCTAGTGGTTTAGGTCAGGGGGCTACGGACACTGAAGCTTTCTTT.

Only one count was recorded for this clone. This chain joins TRBV7-2 and TRBJ2-5, with TRBD2 matching 14 bases. There are 17 residues in the CDR3. The V segment lost 4 bases and the J segment 6 bases; nucleotides outside the gene matches: 10. Germline V gene sequence: CDR1 SGHTA, CDR2 FQGNSA. The CDR3 coding sequence is TGTGCCAGCAGCTCGACGACTAGCGGGGGGGCCGGAAAGACCCAGTACTTC. Its translation: CASSSTTSGGAGKTQYF.

The rearrangement uses TRBV2 and TRBJ1-2, with a tentative D call TRBD1 (5 bases). The CDR3 is 14 residues long. Trimming took off 11 bases at V and 2 bases at J, with 18 bases between the two ends. Germline V gene lookup returns CDR1 SNHLY and CDR2 FYNNEI. The chain's CDR3 is CAGTTQGLNYGYTF. In nucleotides, the CDR3 is TGTGCCGGCACAACCCAGGGTCTGAACTATGGCTACACCTTC. Full variable domain (remainder filled in from reference TRBV2 and TRBJ1-2): EPEVTQTPSHQVTQMGQEVILRCVPISNHLYFYWYRQILGQKVEFLVSFYNNEISEKSEIFDDQFSVERPDGSNFTLKIRSTKLEDSAMYFCAGTTQGLNYGYTFGSGTRLTVV.

The chain uses TRBV19 and TRBJ1-1, with D hard to call. CDR1 and CDR2 from the germline V gene are LNHDA and SQIVND (reference sequence). Between the trimmed V and J ends, which lost 7 bases and 1 base, there was a span of 10 bases. The CDR3 consists of 13 residues. This CDR3 reads CASNQVRNTEAFF. CDR3 DNA: TGTGCCAGTAATCAAGTCAGGAACACTGAAGCTTTCTTT.

This clone was picked up one time. The chain is built from TRBV19 and TRBJ2-1; 8 positions agree with TRBD2. The V segment lost 5 bases and the J segment 0 bases; nucleotides outside the gene matches: 9. Germline lookup yields CDR1 LNHDA and CDR2 SQIVND (reference sequence). CDR3 size: 17 residues. Here the CDR3 reads CASSVLPGLGSYNEQFF. The CDR3 region has the DNA TGTGCCAGTAGTGTTCTGCCGGGACTAGGCTCCTACAATGAGCAGTTCTTC.

The genes are TRBV10-3 and TRBJ2-1, with 9 bases identical to TRBD1. CDR1 and CDR2 (germline): ENHRY, SYGVKD. Trimming cost V 3 bases and J 6 bases; bases outside gene matches: 9. This CDR3 has 16 residues. The CDR3 is CAISDGQGYGRNEQFF. DNA for the CDR3: TGTGCCATCAGTGATGGACAGGGGTACGGTCGCAATGAGCAGTTCTTC.